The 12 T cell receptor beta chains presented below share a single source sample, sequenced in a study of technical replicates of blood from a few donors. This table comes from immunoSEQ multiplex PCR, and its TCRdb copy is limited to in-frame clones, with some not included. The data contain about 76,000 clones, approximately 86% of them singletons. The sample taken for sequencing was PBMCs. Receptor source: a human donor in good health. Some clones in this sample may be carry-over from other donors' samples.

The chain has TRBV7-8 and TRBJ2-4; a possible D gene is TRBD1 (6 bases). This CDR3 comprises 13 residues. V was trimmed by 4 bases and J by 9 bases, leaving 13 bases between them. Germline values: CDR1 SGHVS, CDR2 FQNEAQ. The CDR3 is CASSWGPQAIQYF. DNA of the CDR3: TGTGCCAGCAGCTGGGGGCCCCAGGCCATTCAGTACTTC.

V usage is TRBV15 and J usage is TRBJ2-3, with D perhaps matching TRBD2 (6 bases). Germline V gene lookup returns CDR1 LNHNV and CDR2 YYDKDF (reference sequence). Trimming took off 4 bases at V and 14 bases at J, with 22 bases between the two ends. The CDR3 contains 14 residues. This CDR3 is CATSTPQLGGDRYF. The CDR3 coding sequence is TGTGCCACCAGCACCCCCCAGCTAGGCGGGGATCGGTATTTT.

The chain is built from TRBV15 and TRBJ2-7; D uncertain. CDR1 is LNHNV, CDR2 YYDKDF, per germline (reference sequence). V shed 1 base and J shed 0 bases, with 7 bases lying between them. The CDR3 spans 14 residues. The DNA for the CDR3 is TGTGCCACCAGCAGAGCGGGTCACTCCTACGAGCAGTACTTC. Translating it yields CATSRAGHSYEQYF.

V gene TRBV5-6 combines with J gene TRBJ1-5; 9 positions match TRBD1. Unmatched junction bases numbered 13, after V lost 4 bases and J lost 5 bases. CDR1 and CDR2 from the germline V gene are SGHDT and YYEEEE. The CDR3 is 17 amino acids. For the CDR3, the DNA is TGTGCCAGCAGCGGGTCCCGGGACAGGGTTCGGGATCAGCCCCAGCATTTT. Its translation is CASSGSRDRVRDQPQHF.

CDR3 DNA: TGTGCCAGCAGCGCACTAGCGGGAGGTGACAATGAGCAGTTCTTC. Translated: CASSALAGGDNEQFF. This sequence joins TRBV9 and TRBJ2-1, with 12 bases lining up with TRBD2. Germline CDR1 and CDR2: SGDLS and YYNGEE. Unmatched junction bases numbered 3, after V lost 3 bases and J lost 5 bases. The length of the CDR3 is 15 residues.

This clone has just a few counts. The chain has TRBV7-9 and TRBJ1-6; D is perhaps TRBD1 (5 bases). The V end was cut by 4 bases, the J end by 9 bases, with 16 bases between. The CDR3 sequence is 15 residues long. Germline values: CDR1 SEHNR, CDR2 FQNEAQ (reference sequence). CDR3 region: CASSSERGLGSPLHF. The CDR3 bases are TGTGCCAGCAGCTCGGAAAGGGGCCTCGGTTCACCCCTCCACTTT.

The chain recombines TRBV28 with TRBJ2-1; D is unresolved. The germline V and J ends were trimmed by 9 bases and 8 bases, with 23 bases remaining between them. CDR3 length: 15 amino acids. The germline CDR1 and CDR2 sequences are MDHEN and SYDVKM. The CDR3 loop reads CASFPFIGSVYEQFF. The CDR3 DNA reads TGTGCCAGTTTCCCTTTTATCGGGTCAGTCTATGAGCAGTTCTTC.

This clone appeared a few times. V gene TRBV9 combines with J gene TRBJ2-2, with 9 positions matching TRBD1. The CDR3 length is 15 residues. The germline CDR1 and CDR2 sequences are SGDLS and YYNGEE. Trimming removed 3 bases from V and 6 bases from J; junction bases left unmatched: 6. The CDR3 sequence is CASSGGTGNAGELFF. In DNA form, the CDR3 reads TGTGCCAGCAGCGGGGGGACAGGGAATGCCGGGGAGCTGTTTTTT. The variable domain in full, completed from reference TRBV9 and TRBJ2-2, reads DSGVTQTPKHLITATGQRVTLRCSPRSGDLSVYWYQQSLDQGLQFLIQYYNGEERAKGNILERFSAQQFPDLHSELNLSSLELGDSALYFCASSGGTGNAGELFFGEGSRLTVL.

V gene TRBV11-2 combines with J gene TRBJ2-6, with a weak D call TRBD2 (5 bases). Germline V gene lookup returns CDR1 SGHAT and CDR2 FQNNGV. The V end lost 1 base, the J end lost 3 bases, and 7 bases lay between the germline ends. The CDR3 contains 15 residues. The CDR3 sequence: CASSLGGFGANVLTF. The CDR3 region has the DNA TGTGCCAGCAGCTTAGGAGGGTTTGGGGCCAACGTCCTGACTTTC.

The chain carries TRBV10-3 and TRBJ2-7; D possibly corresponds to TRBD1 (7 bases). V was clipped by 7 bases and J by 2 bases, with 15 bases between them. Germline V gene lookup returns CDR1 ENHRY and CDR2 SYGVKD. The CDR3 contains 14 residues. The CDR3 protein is CAITQGRGAYEQYF. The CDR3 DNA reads TGTGCCATCACCCAGGGCAGGGGGGCCTACGAGCAGTACTTC.

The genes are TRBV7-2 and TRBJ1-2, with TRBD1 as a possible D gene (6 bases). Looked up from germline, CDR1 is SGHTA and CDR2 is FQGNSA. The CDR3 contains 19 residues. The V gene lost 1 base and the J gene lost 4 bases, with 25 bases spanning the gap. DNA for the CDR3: TGTGCCAGCAGCTTAGAGGCCTCGGCAGGGGCGACCTTTTTCTATGGCTACACCTTC. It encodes CASSLEASAGATFFYGYTF.

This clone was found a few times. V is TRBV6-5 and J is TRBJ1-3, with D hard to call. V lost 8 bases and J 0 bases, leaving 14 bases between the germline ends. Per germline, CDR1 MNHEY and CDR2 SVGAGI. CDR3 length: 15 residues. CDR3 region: CASSFGESSGNTIYF. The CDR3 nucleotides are TGTGCCAGCTCCTTTGGGGAGAGCTCTGGAAACACCATATATTTT.